Presented here are 26 T cell receptor beta chains from one specimen sequenced in a study of OX40 agonist ivuxolimab in advanced cancers. Data came from immunoSEQ multiplex PCR; TCRdb stores just in-frame clones and leaves some out. The sample records some 70,000 clones, approximately 89% being singletons. Source: CD4+ or CD8+ T cells sorted from blood, taken in a trial of the OX40 agonist ivuxolimab. The source is an adult with an advanced solid tumor such as melanoma, head and neck, liver or kidney cancer.

This clone was observed a single time. As DNA, the CDR3 is TGTGCCAGCAGTGCTAGCGGGGGGCGCTACGAGCAGTACTTC. Amino acid sequence: CASSASGGRYEQYF. V usage is TRBV5-6 and J usage is TRBJ2-7; 11 bases are shared with TRBD2. The germline gives CDR1 SGHDT, CDR2 YYEEEE. V lost 5 bases, J lost 3 bases, and 4 bases stayed unmatched. CDR3 size: 14 residues.

V usage is TRBV6-1 and J usage is TRBJ1-3; D might be TRBD1 (6 bases). This CDR3 comprises 14 residues. In germline, CDR1 is MNHNS, CDR2 SASEGT. The germline V and J ends were trimmed by 6 bases and 4 bases, with 13 bases remaining between them. CDR3 coding DNA: TGTGCCAGCAGGCTACAGGGTCAGGGAAACACCATATATTTT. Protein: CASRLQGQGNTIYF.

The V call is TRBV5-1, the J call TRBJ2-7; 10 bases are shared with TRBD1. V lost 4 bases to trimming and J lost 2 bases; unmatched junction nucleotides: 12. This CDR3 contains 17 residues. Germline V gene sequence: CDR1 SGHRS, CDR2 YFSETQ. The CDR3 sequence: CASSRQGANSPTYEQYF. The CDR3 DNA sequence: TGCGCCAGCAGCCGACAGGGGGCGAACAGTCCAACCTACGAGCAGTACTTC.

V usage is TRBV2 and J usage is TRBJ2-7, with 7 bases identical to TRBD1. The germline V gene has CDR1 SNHLY and CDR2 FYNNEI. Trimming cost V 6 bases and J 3 bases; bases outside gene matches: 5. CDR3 length: 13 amino acids. Written as DNA, the CDR3 is TGTGCCAGCAGGGTCACAGGGGACTACGAGCAGTACTTC. It translates to CASRVTGDYEQYF.

The chain employs TRBV7-8 and TRBJ2-7, with 7 bases aligning to TRBD1. The junction had 17 bases not matched to a gene; V was cut back by 3 bases and J by 6 bases. The CDR3 has 17 amino acids. Germline lookup yields CDR1 SGHVS and CDR2 FQNEAQ. The CDR3 DNA sequence: TGTGCCAGCAGCTTGAGCACAGGGGTTCCCCTAGGGGTCGAGCAGTACTTC. Amino acids: CASSLSTGVPLGVEQYF.

The chain combines TRBV2 with TRBJ2-7, with 8 bases matching TRBD2. Losses at the gene ends were 4 bases for V and 2 bases for J; bases not matched to a gene: 10. CDR3 length: 16 amino acids. The germline CDR1 and CDR2 sequences are SNHLY and FYNNEI. DNA for the CDR3: TGTGCCAGCAGTGCTAGGACTAGCTCCTTAGCCTACGAGCAGTACTTC. This codes for CASSARTSSLAYEQYF. The full variable domain, in which reference TRBV2 and TRBJ2-7 provide the parts outside the CDR3, is EPEVTQTPSHQVTQMGQEVILRCVPISNHLYFYWYRQILGQKVEFLVSFYNNEISEKSEIFDDQFSVERPDGSNFTLKIRSTKLEDSAMYFCASSARTSSLAYEQYFGPGTRLTVT.

The rearrangement joins TRBV19 to TRBJ2-5; the D gene is possibly TRBD1 (5 bases). The germline V gene encodes CDR1 LNHDA and CDR2 SQIVND (reference sequence). The CDR3 totals 14 residues. The ends were cut back, 5 bases at V and 5 bases at J, with 15 bases in the middle. CDR3 nucleotide sequence: TGTGCCAGTAGTGCGGACATCGGGCGGGAGACCCAGTACTTC. Translating it yields CASSADIGRETQYF.

The V call is TRBV7-3, the J call TRBJ2-5, with D hard to call. The CDR3 has 13 residues. The germline gives CDR1 SGHTA, CDR2 FQGTGA. The germline V and J ends were trimmed by 0 bases and 6 bases, with 8 bases remaining between them. Here the CDR3 DNA reads TGTGCCAGCAGCTTAACGTCCGAAAAGACCCAGTACTTC. This translates into CASSLTSEKTQYF.

This chain uses TRBV10-3 with TRBJ2-7; 10 bases fit TRBD1. In germline, CDR1 is ENHRY, CDR2 SYGVKD. This CDR3 comprises 14 residues. V shed 6 bases and J 3 bases; nucleotides not matched to a gene: 5. CDR3 loop: CAIRGTGVVYEQYF. CDR3 coding DNA: TGTGCCATCAGGGGGACAGGGGTTGTCTACGAGCAGTACTTC.

The V and J genes are TRBV5-4 and TRBJ2-7; no definite D call. The CDR3 consists of 12 residues. Trimming took off 1 base at V and 4 bases at J, with 6 bases between the two ends. The germline gives CDR1 SGHNT, CDR2 YYREEE (reference sequence). DNA of the CDR3: TGTGCCAGCAGCTTGCCCGGATACGAGCAGTACTTC. This translates into CASSLPGYEQYF.

V is TRBV2 and J is TRBJ2-7; TRBD1 might be the D (5 bases). Germline loops: CDR1 SNHLY, CDR2 FYNNEI. This CDR3 comprises 13 residues. The V gene lost 9 bases and the J gene lost 0 bases, with 12 bases spanning the gap. The CDR3 bases are TGTGCCAGGAACCAGGGAAACTCCTACGAGCAGTACTTC. This sequence encodes CARNQGNSYEQYF.

This rearrangement joins TRBV5-4 to TRBJ2-1; D gene ambiguous. The CDR3 totals 13 residues. Germline V gene lookup returns CDR1 SGHNT and CDR2 YYREEE (reference sequence). Trimming removed 2 bases from V and 6 bases from J, with 9 bases in between. The CDR3 spells CASSFSAINEQFF. The CDR3 nucleotides are TGTGCCAGCAGCTTCTCTGCTATCAATGAGCAGTTCTTC.

V gene TRBV5-1 combines with J gene TRBJ1-1; 7 positions agree with TRBD1. CDR1 is SGHRS and CDR2 is YFSETQ in the germline V gene. The length of the CDR3 is 15 residues. The V gene end was trimmed by 0 bases and the J gene end by 4 bases; junction bases not matched to a gene: 6. The CDR3 reads CASSLGGGGSTEAFF. CDR3 in DNA: TGCGCCAGCAGCTTGGGAGGGGGCGGAAGCACTGAAGCTTTCTTT.

The chain links TRBV2 to TRBJ2-7, with D possibly called TRBD1 or TRBD2 (6 bases each). V dropped 8 bases and J dropped 4 bases, with 15 bases sitting between them. This CDR3 region has 13 residues. Germline CDR1 SNHLY, CDR2 FYNNEI. CDR3 loop: CASQGTSWYEQYF. DNA of the CDR3: TGTGCCAGCCAGGGGACTTCCTGGTACGAGCAGTACTTC.

This clone is medium-sized by share. CDR3 protein: CASGEGSGANVLTF. The CDR3 nucleotides read TGTGCCAGCGGGGAAGGGTCTGGGGCCAACGTCCTGACTTTC. This sequence joins TRBV2 and TRBJ2-6; D is uncertain. CDR1 and CDR2 (germline): SNHLY, FYNNEI. CDR3 length equals 14 residues. V gave up 8 bases and J gave up 1 base, with 9 bases separating them.

This chain uses TRBV9 with TRBJ1-2, with D possibly TRBD1 on 5 matching bases. In germline, CDR1 is SGDLS, CDR2 YYNGEE. The CDR3 totals 13 residues. The germline V and J ends were trimmed by 4 bases and 4 bases, with 11 bases remaining between them. CDR3 region: CASSWQGGYGYTF. The CDR3 nucleotides are TGTGCCAGCAGCTGGCAGGGTGGCTATGGCTACACCTTC.

V and J are TRBV9 and TRBJ2-5; TRBD1 matches 9 bases. Germline V gene sequence: CDR1 SGDLS, CDR2 YYNGEE. With V trimmed by 0 bases and J by 5 bases, 11 bases remained unmatched. The CDR3 is made up of 17 amino acids. Here the CDR3 DNA reads TGTGCCAGCAGCGTAGAGGTCGGGACAGGGCTGAGGGAGACCCAGTACTTC. Translating it yields CASSVEVGTGLRETQYF.

The CDR3 spells CASSFRGTSGNEQFF. Here the CDR3 DNA reads TGTGCCAGCAGCTTCCGCGGGACTAGCGGGAACGAGCAGTTCTTC. The chain uses TRBV5-8 and TRBJ2-1; 13 bases line up with TRBD2. This CDR3 has 15 amino acids. The V and J ends lost 2 bases and 10 bases, in that order; junction bases with no gene match: 6. Per germline, CDR1 SGHTS and CDR2 YDEGEE.

The chain has TRBV6-1 and TRBJ2-1; 7 bases align to TRBD1. This CDR3 spans 16 amino acids. Germline V gives CDR1 MNHNS, CDR2 SASEGT. V trimming: 3 bases; J trimming: 7 bases; junction bases outside the gene matches: 12. CDR3 sequence: CASSDPGTVRTNEQFF. In DNA, the CDR3 is TGTGCCAGCAGTGATCCCGGGACAGTAAGGACGAATGAGCAGTTCTTC.

The chain uses TRBV27 and TRBJ1-5; TRBD1 is a possible D gene (5 bases). Germline values: CDR1 MNHEY, CDR2 SMNVEV (reference sequence). The V end was cut by 1 base, the J end by 7 bases, with 14 bases between. The length of the CDR3 is 15 residues. DNA for the CDR3: TGTGCCAGCAGTTTATTGGGGCAGGGTGGCCAGCCCCAGCATTTT. This translates into CASSLLGQGGQPQHF.

This clone came up once. V is TRBV6-5 and J is TRBJ2-1; 11 positions agree with TRBD2. J lost 3 bases, V lost 4 bases, and 5 bases had no gene match. Germline assignment: CDR1 MNHEY and CDR2 SVGAGI. CDR3 length equals 16 residues. The CDR3 region is CASSLTGTSGYNEQFF. The CDR3 region has the DNA TGTGCCAGCAGTTTAACCGGGACTAGCGGCTACAATGAGCAGTTCTTC.

This chain links TRBV13 with TRBJ2-1; D is possibly TRBD1 or TRBD2 (5 bases each). The CDR3 has 14 amino acids. V was clipped by 1 base and J by 9 bases, with 13 bases between them. Germline values: CDR1 PRHDT, CDR2 FYEKMQ (reference sequence). CDR3 nucleotides: TGTGCCAGCAGCTTAGAGGGACCACCCCCTGAGCAGTTCTTC. Amino acid sequence: CASSLEGPPPEQFF. The entire variable domain, with the rest obtained from reference TRBV13 and TRBJ2-1, is as follows: AAGVIQSPRHLIKEKRETATLKCYPIPRHDTVYWYQQGPGQDPQFLISFYEKMQSDKGSIPDRFSAQQFSDYHSELNMSSLELGDSALYFCASSLEGPPPEQFFGPGTRLTVL.

The rearrangement joins TRBV5-1 to TRBJ2-5; 10 nucleotides match TRBD2. Germline values: CDR1 SGHRS, CDR2 YFSETQ. Trimming removed 4 bases from V and 1 base from J; junction bases left unmatched: 16. The CDR3 consists of 19 residues. The CDR3 reads CASSLGALAGAGAQETQYF. In DNA form, the CDR3 reads TGCGCCAGCAGCCTGGGGGCCCTAGCGGGAGCTGGGGCCCAAGAGACCCAGTACTTC.

The J gene is TRBJ1-2, the V gene TRBV2; TRBD1 matches 8 bases. This CDR3 is built from 15 residues. J was trimmed by 6 bases and V by 1 base; bases with no gene match: 7. CDR1 is SNHLY, CDR2 FYNNEI, per germline. CDR3 loop: CASSEVMTGVDGYTF. The CDR3 DNA follows: TGTGCCAGCAGTGAAGTGATGACAGGGGTGGATGGCTACACCTTC.

The chain links TRBV10-1 to TRBJ2-1, with 7 positions matching TRBD2. This CDR3 contains 14 residues. V gave up 2 bases and J gave up 12 bases; unmatched junction bases: 10. Germline CDR1 and CDR2: WNHNN and SYGVQD (reference sequence). The CDR3 spells CASSEGLAAGVQFF. The CDR3 region has the DNA TGCGCCAGCAGTGAGGGGTTAGCGGCGGGGGTGCAGTTCTTC.

CDR3 protein: CASSQNDRGKDGYTF. The CDR3, as DNA: TGTGCCAGCAGCCAAAACGACAGGGGTAAAGATGGCTACACCTTC. The V and J genes are TRBV4-2 and TRBJ1-2, with TRBD1 matching over 8 bases. Losses at the gene ends were 2 bases for V and 6 bases for J; bases not matched to a gene: 8. CDR1 is LGHNA and CDR2 is YNFKEQ in the germline V gene. This CDR3 region has 15 residues.